This paragraph covers one T cell receptor (beta chain) sequence. Assay: immunoSEQ multiplex PCR; the TCRdb copy retains only in-frame clones and omits some. The data show tens of thousands of clones, with nearly 90% seen just once and over 1.5% held by the top ten. The germline V gene has CDR1 MDHEN and CDR2 SYDVKM. Trimming shortened V by 5 bases and J by 5 bases, and 7 bases separated the two germline ends. The CDR3 has 11 residues. This sample stems from a study of T cell changes during pregnancy in multiple sclerosis. The sample consisted of peripheral blood, taken in the first trimester of pregnancy. The origin of this receptor is a female donor with multiple sclerosis, enrolled in a pregnancy study. The J gene is TRBJ2-7, the V gene TRBV28; D ambiguous. Here the CDR3 DNA reads TGTGCCAGCAGTGTACGGGACGAGCAGTACTTC. Protein product: CASSVRDEQYF.